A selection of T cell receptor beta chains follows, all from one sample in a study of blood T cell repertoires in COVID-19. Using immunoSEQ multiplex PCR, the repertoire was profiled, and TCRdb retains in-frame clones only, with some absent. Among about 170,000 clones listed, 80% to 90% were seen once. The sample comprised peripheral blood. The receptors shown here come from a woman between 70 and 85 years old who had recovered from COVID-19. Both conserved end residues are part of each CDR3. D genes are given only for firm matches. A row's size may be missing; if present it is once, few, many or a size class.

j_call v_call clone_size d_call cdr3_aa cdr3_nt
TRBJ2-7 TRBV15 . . CATSPRAGAYEQYF TGTGCCACCAGCCCCCGGGCAGGGGCCTACGAGCAGTACTTC
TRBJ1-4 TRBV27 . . CASSLYGGRLGEKLFF TGTGCCAGCAGTTTATACGGGGGGCGGTTAGGTGAAAAACTGTTTTTT
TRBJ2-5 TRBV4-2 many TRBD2 CASSSGTSGQETQYF TGTGCCAGCAGCTCCGGGACTAGCGGGCAAGAGACCCAGTACTTC
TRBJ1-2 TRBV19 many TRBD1 CASSNPQGARTYGYTF TGTGCCAGTAGTAACCCTCAGGGGGCCCGCACGTATGGCTACACCTTC
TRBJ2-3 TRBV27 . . CASSPRGPADTQYF TGTGCCAGCAGTCCGCGGGGCCCGGCAGATACGCAGTATTTT
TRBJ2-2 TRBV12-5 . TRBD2 CASGPGGGDTGELFF TGTGCTAGTGGCCCCGGTGGGGGGGACACCGGGGAGCTGTTTTTT
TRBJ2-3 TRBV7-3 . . CASSLMAGAYTDTQYF TGTGCCAGCAGCTTAATGGCGGGGGCTTACACAGATACGCAGTATTTT
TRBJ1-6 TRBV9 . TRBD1 CASSVGQGGNSPLHF TGTGCCAGCAGCGTCGGACAGGGTGGGAATTCACCCCTCCACTTT
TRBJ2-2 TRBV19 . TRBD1 CASSMRDRSTGELFF TGTGCCAGTAGTATGCGGGACAGGTCCACCGGGGAGCTGTTTTTT
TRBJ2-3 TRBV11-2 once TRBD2 CASSRITTPLAGGQDTQYF TGTGCCAGCAGCCGAATCACCACGCCACTAGCGGGGGGGCAGGATACGCAGTATTTT
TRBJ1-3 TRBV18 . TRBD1 CASSPLGQAGNTIYF TGTGCCAGCTCACCACTGGGACAGGCTGGAAACACCATATATTTT
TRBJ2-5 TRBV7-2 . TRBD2 CASTPGVAGAGTSGETQYF TGTGCCAGCACCCCTGGGGTAGCGGGCGCCGGAACCTCTGGGGAGACCCAGTACTTC
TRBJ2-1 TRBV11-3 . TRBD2 CASSGTSVSEQFF TGTGCCAGCAGCGGGACTAGCGTCAGCGAGCAGTTCTTC
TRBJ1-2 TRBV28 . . CASSPGVDYGYTF TGTGCCAGCAGCCCCGGGGTCGACTATGGCTACACCTTC
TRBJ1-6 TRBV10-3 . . CATRGGYGISPLHF TGTGCCACCCGGGGGGGCTACGGGATATCACCCCTCCACTTT
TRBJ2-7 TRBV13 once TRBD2 CASSPGGREQYF TGTGCCAGCAGCCCGGGGGGTCGCGAGCAGTACTTC
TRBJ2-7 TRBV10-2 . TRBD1 CASSEGDSYSYEQYF TGCGCCAGCAGTGAGGGGGACAGCTACTCCTACGAGCAGTACTTC
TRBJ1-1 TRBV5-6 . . CASSGGLRFLGFAEAFF TGTGCCAGCAGCGGGGGACTCAGGTTTTTGGGGTTCGCTGAAGCTTTCTTT
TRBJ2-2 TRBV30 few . CAWTPRTRDTGELFF TGTGCCTGGACCCCGCGGACTCGGGACACCGGGGAGCTGTTTTTT
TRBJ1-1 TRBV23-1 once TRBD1 CASSQSFRQGESFF TGCGCCAGCAGTCAATCTTTCCGGCAGGGGGAATCTTTCTTT
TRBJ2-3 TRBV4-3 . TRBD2 CASSQGPWAGADTQYF TGCGCCAGCAGCCAAGGCCCCTGGGCGGGAGCAGATACGCAGTATTTT
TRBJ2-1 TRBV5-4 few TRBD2 CASSLAAGDHYNEQFF TGTGCCAGCAGCTTGGCCGCGGGGGACCACTACAATGAGCAGTTCTTC
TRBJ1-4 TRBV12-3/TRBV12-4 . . CASNGATNEKLFF TGTGCCAGCAATGGAGCAACTAATGAAAAACTGTTTTTT
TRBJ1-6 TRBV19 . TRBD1 CASSIRVQGGSPLHF TGTGCCAGTAGTATACGGGTACAGGGGGGTTCACCCCTCCACTTT
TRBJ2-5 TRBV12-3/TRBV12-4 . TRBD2 CATRTSGQETQYF TGTGCCACCAGGACTAGCGGCCAAGAGACCCAGTACTTC
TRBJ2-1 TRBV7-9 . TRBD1 CASRPTGGTTYNEQFF TGTGCCAGCAGACCCACAGGGGGCACGACCTACAATGAGCAGTTCTTC
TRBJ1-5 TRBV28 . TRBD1 CASGGTGLNQPQHF TGTGCCAGCGGCGGGACAGGGCTTAATCAGCCCCAGCATTTT
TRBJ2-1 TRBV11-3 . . CASSPLGGRYNEQFF TGTGCCAGCAGCCCCCTAGGGGGTCGCTACAATGAGCAGTTCTTC
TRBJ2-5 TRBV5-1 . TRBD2 CASSLYTSGGPGETQYF TGCGCCAGCAGCTTGTATACTAGCGGGGGGCCGGGGGAGACCCAGTACTTC